This TCR beta chain was identified in a study of vaccination and CD4 T cells after COVID-19. Noted treatment: roughly ten-day PBMC culture with coronavirus spike peptide pools or control peptides (ViraFEST assay). The Oncomine TCR Beta short-read assay sequenced DNA from cultured CD4+ T cells. TCRdb reprocessed the PCR reads with MiXCR, giving one entry per CDR3 protein. The table records around 17,000 distinct CDR3 sequences, 35% to 45% of them present only once. CDR3 length: 13 amino acids. V lost 5 bases, J lost 7 bases, and 11 bases stayed unmatched. Germline-derived CDR1 and CDR2 are DFQATT and SNEGSKA (reference sequence). For this clonotype: Its antigen is not known.

The sequenced sample consisted of CD4+ T cells from blood, cultured in vitro. This sequence joins TRBV20-1 and TRBJ2-7; 7 positions agree with TRBD1. The receptor was isolated from a human donor who had recovered from COVID-19. CDR3 nucleotides: TGCAGTGCTTCTACAGGGGCTTTTTGGGAGCAGTACTTC. As protein: CSASTGAFWEQYF.